A single sample is the source of the 27 T cell receptor beta chains below, sequenced in a study of cytomegalovirus exposure and HLA in healthy donors. Use of 60 Vbeta and 13 Jbeta primers characterized the PCR. Sequencing was performed with immunoSEQ multiplex PCR; in TCRdb, only in-frame clones are kept and a portion is missing. The sample holds around 91,000 clones, 60% to 80% seen once. Sequenced material: PBMCs. Receptor source: a man between 60 and 75 years old in good health and CMV-seronegative.

V usage is TRBV19 and J usage is TRBJ2-7; 9 bases align to TRBD2. The junction had 7 bases not matched to a gene; V was cut back by 5 bases and J by 2 bases. This CDR3 contains 15 residues. Germline V gene data show CDR1 as LNHDA and CDR2 as SQIVND (reference sequence). In DNA form, the CDR3 reads TGTGCCAGTAGTTGGCGCGGGAGGGGAGCCTACGAGCAGTACTTC. Translated: CASSWRGRGAYEQYF.

This clone came up a few times. The J gene is TRBJ1-1, the V gene TRBV2; possible D gene TRBD1, 6 bases. The CDR3 is 15 residues long. Looked up from germline, CDR1 is SNHLY and CDR2 is FYNNEI. Trimming shortened V by 7 bases and J by 0 bases, and 15 bases separated the two germline ends. The CDR3 loop reads CASKYMTGMNTEAFF. The CDR3 coding sequence is TGTGCCAGCAAATACATGACAGGAATGAACACTGAAGCTTTCTTT.

The table lists this clone with a few counts. V is TRBV4-1 and J is TRBJ1-5; D gene uncertain. The germline gives CDR1 MGHRA, CDR2 YSYEKL. The CDR3 has 14 residues. Trimming left V 4 bases short and J 7 bases short, with 14 bases between. CDR3 sequence (DNA): TGCGCCAGCAGCCTACCGGGAAATAGGCAGCCCCAGCATTTT. This encodes CASSLPGNRQPQHF.

This clone was seen a handful of times. The chain carries TRBV11-2 and TRBJ2-5, with D perhaps matching TRBD2 (6 bases). The CDR3 has 11 amino acids. The V end was cut by 5 bases, the J end by 6 bases, with 7 bases between. Germline CDR1 is SGHAT and CDR2 is FQNNGV. The CDR3 reads CASSGGKTQYF. CDR3 in DNA: TGTGCCAGCAGCGGCGGGAAGACCCAGTACTTC. The entire variable domain, with the rest obtained from reference TRBV11-2 and TRBJ2-5, is as follows: EAGVAQSPRYKIIEKRQSVAFWCNPISGHATLYWYQQILGQGPKLLIQFQNNGVVDDSQLPKDRFSAERLKGVDSTLKIQPAKLEDSAVYLCASSGGKTQYFGPGTRLLVL.

The chain is built from TRBV11-2 and TRBJ2-7, with D unresolved. With 5 bases removed from V and 3 bases from J, the gap between germline ends came to 17 bases. CDR3 size: 15 residues. In germline, CDR1 is SGHAT, CDR2 FQNNGV. This CDR3 is CASSPLGRIDYEQYF. The CDR3 DNA reads as TGTGCCAGCAGCCCCCTAGGCCGAATTGACTACGAGCAGTACTTC.

This clone turned up a few times. The genes are TRBV5-6 and TRBJ1-5; TRBD1 matches at 7 bases. J was trimmed by 2 bases and V by 2 bases; bases with no gene match: 4. The CDR3 length is 15 residues. The germline gives CDR1 SGHDT, CDR2 YYEEEE. CDR3 in amino acids: CASSFRGVGNQPQHF. DNA for the CDR3: TGTGCCAGCAGCTTCAGGGGGGTGGGCAATCAGCCCCAGCATTTT.

The chain joins TRBV11-1 to TRBJ2-3; weak D call: TRBD1 (5 bases). V lost 1 base and J 3 bases, leaving 11 bases between the germline ends. CDR1 is SGHAT and CDR2 is FQDESV in the germline V gene (reference sequence). The CDR3 length is 15 residues. The CDR3, as DNA: TGTGCCAGCAGCTTAGTAGGGGCGAGAACAGATACGCAGTATTTT. It yields the protein CASSLVGARTDTQYF.

The chain carries TRBV18 and TRBJ2-1, with a weak D call TRBD2 (6 bases). Germline lookup yields CDR1 KGHSH and CDR2 LQKENI. V shed 4 bases and J shed 3 bases, with 13 bases lying between them. This CDR3 is built from 15 residues. The CDR3 region has the DNA TGTGCCAGCTCACAAACGGGACTGGACTACAATGAGCAGTTCTTC. This sequence encodes CASSQTGLDYNEQFF.

The chain is built from TRBV2 and TRBJ2-3, with a weak D call TRBD2 (5 bases). Germline V gene data show CDR1 as SNHLY and CDR2 as FYNNEI. Trimming left V 9 bases short and J 8 bases short, with 12 bases between. The CDR3 consists of 11 residues. DNA for the CDR3: TGTGCCAGTCTATTCAGCGGTACGCAGTATTTT. Its translation is CASLFSGTQYF.

V gene TRBV13 combines with J gene TRBJ2-5, with 10 positions matching TRBD2. Trimming removed 5 bases from V and 4 bases from J; junction bases left unmatched: 16. The CDR3 length is 18 residues. Germline V CDR1 and CDR2: PRHDT, FYEKMQ (reference sequence). CDR3: CASSRWTSGPGGLETQYF. As DNA, the CDR3 is TGTGCCAGCAGCCGTTGGACTAGCGGCCCAGGCGGTCTAGAGACCCAGTACTTC. Using reference TRBV13 and TRBJ2-5 for the parts outside the CDR3, the full variable domain is AAGVIQSPRHLIKEKRETATLKCYPIPRHDTVYWYQQGPGQDPQFLISFYEKMQSDKGSIPDRFSAQQFSDYHSELNMSSLELGDSALYFCASSRWTSGPGGLETQYFGPGTRLLVL.

This clone was detected only a few times. The chain is built from TRBV5-1 and TRBJ2-2, with TRBD2 matching 14 bases. Germline V gene data show CDR1 as SGHRS and CDR2 as YFSETQ. Trimming took 4 bases from V and 1 from J; bases not matched to a gene: 9. The CDR3 has 19 residues. Here the CDR3 DNA reads TGCGCCAGCAGCCCGGGGACTAGCGGGAGCCACCAGAACACCGGGGAGCTGTTTTTT. Residues: CASSPGTSGSHQNTGELFF.

V and J are TRBV10-3 and TRBJ2-2; D perhaps matches TRBD2 (5 bases). V lost 3 bases and J 0 bases, leaving 14 bases between the germline ends. Germline V gene sequence: CDR1 ENHRY, CDR2 SYGVKD. CDR3 length: 17 amino acids. The DNA of the CDR3 is TGTGCCATCAGTGATGTATGGGCGGGTCCGAACACCGGGGAGCTGTTTTTT. Translation gives CAISDVWAGPNTGELFF.

This clone occurred many times. The genes are TRBV5-4 and TRBJ1-5, with TRBD1 as a possible D gene (5 bases). Germline CDR1 SGHNT, CDR2 YYREEE (reference sequence). The CDR3 is 13 residues long. Trimming took 4 bases from V and 9 from J, leaving 14 bases between them. The CDR3 DNA is TGTGCCAGCAGCAATGGGGCCGAGTGGCCCCAGCATTTT. It translates to CASSNGAEWPQHF. Drawing the rest from reference TRBV5-4 and TRBJ1-5, the complete variable domain is ETGVTQSPTHLIKTRGQQVTLRCSSQSGHNTVSWYQQALGQGPQFIFQYYREEENGRGNFPPRFSGLQFPNYSSELNVNALELDDSALYLCASSNGAEWPQHFGDGTRLSIL.

The V gene is TRBV29-1, the J gene TRBJ1-1; TRBD1 might be the D (6 bases). From germline, CDR1 is SQVTM and CDR2 ANQGSEA. Trimming pared 1 base from V and 5 bases from J, leaving 17 bases between. The CDR3 runs 15 residues. CDR3 DNA: TGCAGCGTTGAAGGACTGGGGGGGGCGTCTACTGAAGCTTTCTTT. It codes for CSVEGLGGASTEAFF. The entire variable domain, with the rest obtained from reference TRBV29-1 and TRBJ1-1, is as follows: SAVISQKPSRDICQRGTSLTIQCQVDSQVTMMFWYRQQPGQSLTLIATANQGSEATYESGFVIDKFPISRPNLTFSTLTVSNMSPEDSSIYLCSVEGLGGASTEAFFGQGTRLTVV.

This clone was counted only a few times. The genes are TRBV28 and TRBJ1-2; TRBD1 might be the D (5 bases). The germline gives CDR1 MDHEN, CDR2 SYDVKM. Trimming took off 7 bases at V and 8 bases at J, with 11 bases between the two ends. The CDR3 has 11 residues. As DNA, the CDR3 is TGTGCCAGCACCAGCAGGGCGGGCTACACCTTC. Amino acid sequence: CASTSRAGYTF.

This sequence joins TRBV7-6 and TRBJ1-5; D not certain. The CDR3 runs to 16 residues. Trimming took off 5 bases at V and 1 base at J, with 15 bases between the two ends. The germline gives CDR1 SGHVS, CDR2 FNYEAQ. The CDR3 is CASSVGEGWSNQPQHF. In nucleotides, the CDR3 is TGTGCCAGCAGCGTCGGGGAGGGTTGGAGCAATCAGCCCCAGCATTTT.

The V and J genes are TRBV7-9 and TRBJ2-6; possibly TRBD1 for D (7 bases). The CDR3 runs to 17 residues. Trimming took off 10 bases at V and 0 bases at J, with 19 bases between the two ends. Germline V gene lookup returns CDR1 SEHNR and CDR2 FQNEAQ (reference sequence). In nucleotides, the CDR3 is TGTGCCACCTATCGACAGGGCGGGATCTCTGGGGCCAACGTCCTGACTTTC. Its translation is CATYRQGGISGANVLTF.

Comments on this clone: At one end the junction does not follow the germline gene, possibly because of a read error. CDR3 nucleotides: TGTGCTAGCAGCTTAAGGAGCGGGGGGTTCTACGAGCAGTACTTC. It yields the protein CASSLRSGGFYEQYF. The rearrangement joins TRBV7-7 to TRBJ2-7; 9 positions agree with TRBD2. The CDR3 extends over 15 amino acids. Germline V CDR1 and CDR2: SSHAT, FNYEAQ (reference sequence).

This clone was observed a handful of times. The chain has TRBV12-5 and TRBJ1-5, with TRBD1 matching over 7 bases. The V and J ends lost 2 bases and 4 bases, in that order; junction bases with no gene match: 5. Germline CDR1 is LGHNT and CDR2 is FRNRAP. The CDR3 loop spans 15 amino acids. The CDR3 DNA follows: TGTGCTAGTGGTTTGTCTGCAGGGGGTAATCAGCCCCAGCATTTT. Its protein is CASGLSAGGNQPQHF.

The CDR3 reads CASRRTWQETQYF. The CDR3 region has the DNA TGTGCCAGCAGGAGGACTTGGCAAGAGACCCAGTACTTC. The rearrangement joins TRBV6-5 to TRBJ2-5; the D gene is possibly TRBD2 (5 bases). Germline assignment: CDR1 MNHEY and CDR2 SVGAGI. The CDR3 has 13 amino acids. V was clipped by 6 bases and J by 2 bases, with 10 bases between them.

In its sample, this clone was seen once. The gene calls are TRBV19 and TRBJ2-1; D possibly corresponds to TRBD1 (7 bases). The V and J ends lost 4 bases and 4 bases respectively, with 20 bases between them. Germline CDR1 is LNHDA and CDR2 is SQIVND (reference sequence). This CDR3 spans 17 amino acids. The CDR3 loop reads CASSTPEGAGPYNEQFF. Written as DNA, the CDR3 is TGTGCCAGTAGTACCCCGGAGGGGGCAGGGCCGTACAATGAGCAGTTCTTC.

The genes are TRBV4-2 and TRBJ2-7; D gene unclear. V was trimmed by 1 base and J by 1 base, leaving 8 bases between them. CDR3 length: 14 residues. Germline CDR1 is LGHNA and CDR2 is YNFKEQ. The CDR3 is CASSQGQFSYEQYF. The DNA for the CDR3 is TGTGCCAGCAGCCAAGGTCAATTTTCCTACGAGCAGTACTTC.

This chain connects TRBV11-3 to TRBJ2-1, with 10 bases lining up with TRBD1. The CDR3 runs 14 residues. Germline lookup yields CDR1 SGHNT and CDR2 YENEEA. V shed 5 bases and J 7 bases; nucleotides not matched to a gene: 5. The CDR3 DNA reads TGTGCCAGCAGCACGACAGGGGGCAAAAATGAGCAGTTCTTC. Protein product: CASSTTGGKNEQFF. The variable domain in full, with the rest retrieved from reference TRBV11-3 and TRBJ2-1, is EAGVVQSPRYKIIEKKQPVAFWCNPISGHNTLYWYLQNLGQGPELLIRYENEEAVDDSQLPKDRFSAERLKGVDSTLKIQPAELGDSAVYLCASSTTGGKNEQFFGPGTRLTVL.

This clone was found once. The CDR3 DNA sequence: TGTGCCAGCAGTCCCCCGGGACAGGGGGGTGAAGCTTTCTTT. It encodes CASSPPGQGGEAFF. This chain uses TRBV6-1 with TRBJ1-1; 11 nucleotides match TRBD1. The V and J ends lost 5 bases and 7 bases, in that order; junction bases with no gene match: 6. The CDR3 has 14 residues. The germline V gene encodes CDR1 MNHNS and CDR2 SASEGT.

The genes are TRBV27 and TRBJ1-2; tentatively, D is TRBD1 (6 bases). V lost 8 bases to trimming and J lost 8 bases, with 15 bases between them. The CDR3 is made up of 12 amino acids. Germline lookup yields CDR1 MNHEY and CDR2 SMNVEV (reference sequence). In DNA form, the CDR3 reads TGTGCCAGCCGGGACACCAGGATAGGCTACACCTTC. It translates to CASRDTRIGYTF.

For the CDR3, the DNA is TGTGCCAGCAGTTTATCAGCGGGGTTCGGCACAGATACGCAGTATTTT. Translation: CASSLSAGFGTDTQYF. V is TRBV28 and J is TRBJ2-3; TRBD2 aligns across 7 bases. Trimming took 1 base from V and 1 from J; bases not matched to a gene: 5. This CDR3 has 16 residues. The V gene's germline CDR1 is MDHEN and CDR2 SYDVKM. Looking up the rest from reference TRBV28 and TRBJ2-3 gives the full variable domain: DVKVTQSSRYLVKRTGEKVFLECVQDMDHENMFWYRQDPGLGLRLIYFSYDVKMKEKGDIPEGYSVSREKKERFSLILESASTNQTSMYLCASSLSAGFGTDTQYFGPGTRLTVL.

This chain joins TRBV15 and TRBJ2-5, with a possible D match to TRBD1 (5 bases). TRBJ2-7 matches the DNA end more closely, so the J call is doubtful. CDR1 and CDR2 from the germline V gene are LNHNV and YYDKDF (reference sequence). CDR3 length: 15 residues. CDR3 bases: TGTGCCACCAGCAGAGATAAGGGGCTGGCCTACGAGCAGTACTTC. Protein: CATSRDKGLAYEQYF.